A single sample is the source of the 5 T cell receptor beta chains below, sequenced in a study of blood T cells in healthy people across ages. PCR was performed a second time for about 7 to 12 cycles using a sample-barcoded 5' primer and a J-beta primer mix. TCRdb called the 5' RACE reads again in MiXCR, with one record for every CDR3 protein. The profile shows 700,000 to 850,000 distinct CDR3 sequences, 30% to 45% of them singletons. The material sequenced was blood. All receptors come from a man aged 18 to 29 in good health.

V usage is TRBV15 and J usage is TRBJ2-2, with D unresolved. The CDR3 loop spans 18 amino acids. V dropped 0 bases and J dropped 1 base, with 15 bases sitting between them. In germline, CDR1 is LNHNV, CDR2 YYDKDF (reference sequence). The CDR3, as DNA: TGTGCCACCAGCAGAGAGGCTAGAGTACGGCGGAACACCGGGGAGCTGTTTTTT. As protein: CATSREARVRRNTGELFF.

This clonotype has only a few counts. The V call is TRBV7-6, the J call TRBJ1-5, with D unresolved. Germline V gene data show CDR1 as SGHVS and CDR2 as FNYEAQ. The CDR3 runs to 15 residues. Trimming removed 5 bases at V and 2 bases at J, with 13 bases between. The CDR3 sequence is CASSQTISGNQPQHF. As DNA, the CDR3 is TGTGCCAGCAGCCAGACAATTTCGGGCAATCAGCCCCAGCATTTT.

The CDR3 nucleotides read TGTGCCAGCAGTTTTGGGAATTCGGGACAGTGGTACTTC. Its protein product is CASSFGNSGQWYF. The V call is TRBV27, the J call TRBJ2-5, with 7 bases matching TRBD1. The CDR3 spans 13 residues. Germline trimming cut 3 bases from V and 13 bases from J; bases unmatched to any gene: 11. Germline assignment: CDR1 MNHEY and CDR2 SMNVEV (reference sequence).

This clonotype was counted only a few times. This chain uses TRBV4-3 with TRBJ1-6; TRBD1 is a possible D gene (5 bases). The CDR3 is made up of 15 amino acids. Trimming cost V 2 bases and J 8 bases, with 13 bases left between them. The germline CDR1 and CDR2 sequences are LGHNA and YSLEER. This CDR3 is CASSQPGRIDSPLHF. The DNA of the CDR3 is TGCGCCAGCAGCCAACCGGGACGGATAGATTCACCCCTCCACTTT.

Notes on this clonotype: A much larger clone sits a single nucleotide away, making a read error possible. The gene calls are TRBV20-1 and TRBJ2-7; D is perhaps TRBD1 or TRBD2 (5 bases each). Trimming took off 1 base at V and 2 bases at J, with 15 bases between the two ends. The CDR3 extends over 15 amino acids. The V gene's germline CDR1 is DFQATT and CDR2 SNEGSKA (reference sequence). This chain's CDR3 is CSARGGIIPTYEQYF. The CDR3 nucleotides are TGCAGTGCTAGAGGGGGGATCATCCCCACCTACGAGCAGTACTTC.